The subject of this entry is one TCR beta chain. The antigen is unknown. The data were produced by immunoSEQ multiplex PCR, yet TCRdb's version contains in-frame clones alone and is incomplete. Among roughly 38,000 clones listed, over 75% were seen once. Time point given: week 35, safety follow-up. The study gave 300 ug of mutant IDH1 20-mer peptide per vaccine dose, with topical imiquimod. These data come from a study of a mutant IDH1 vaccine in newly diagnosed glioma. Whole-study findings and limits: The study observed vaccine-induced immune responses in 90% to 95% of patients.

This clonotype was obtained from a man aged 40-50 years with glioma. Sequenced here: PBMCs, sampled from a glioma patient whose treatment included an IDH1 peptide vaccine.

The CDR3, as DNA: TGTGCCAGCAGTGACTTAGCGGGAGCCGGGGAGCTGTTTTTT. This sequence encodes CASSDLAGAGELFF. The gene calls are TRBV6-4 and TRBJ2-2, with 9 positions matching TRBD2. Germline V gene lookup returns CDR1 MRHNA and CDR2 SNTAGT. V was pared by 1 base and J by 6 bases, with 0 bases of the junction left unmatched. The CDR3 runs to 14 residues.